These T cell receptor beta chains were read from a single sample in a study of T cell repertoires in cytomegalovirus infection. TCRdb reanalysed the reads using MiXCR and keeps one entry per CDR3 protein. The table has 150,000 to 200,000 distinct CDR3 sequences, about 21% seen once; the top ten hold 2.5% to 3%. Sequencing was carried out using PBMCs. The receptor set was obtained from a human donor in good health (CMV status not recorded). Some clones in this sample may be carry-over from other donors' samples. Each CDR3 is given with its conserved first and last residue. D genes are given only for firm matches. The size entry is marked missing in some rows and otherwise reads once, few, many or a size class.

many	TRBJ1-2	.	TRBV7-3	CASSLRWEMRGDGYTF	TGTGCCAGCAGCTTAAGGTGGGAAATGAGAGGTGATGGCTACACCTTC
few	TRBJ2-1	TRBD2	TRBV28	CASSFYRTSLPEQFF	TGTGCCAGCAGTTTTTATCGGACTAGCCTGCCTGAGCAGTTCTTC
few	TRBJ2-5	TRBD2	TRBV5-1	CASSLASSGGARETQYF	TGCGCCAGCAGCTTGGCCTCTAGCGGGGGGGCCCGTGAGACCCAGTACTTC
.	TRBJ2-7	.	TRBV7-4	CASSRSGTEQYF	TGTGCCAGCAGCCGCTCAGGCACAGAGCAGTACTTC
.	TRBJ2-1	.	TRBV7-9	CASSLSLADLYNEQFF	TGTGCCAGCAGCTTATCCTTAGCAGATCTTTACAATGAGCAGTTCTTC
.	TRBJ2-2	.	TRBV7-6	CASSRGSGELFF	TGTGCCAGCAGCCGGGGCTCCGGGGAGCTGTTTTTT
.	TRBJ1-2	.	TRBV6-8	CASSYSGDARGYTF	TGTGCCAGCAGTTACTCGGGTGATGCCCGTGGCTACACCTTC
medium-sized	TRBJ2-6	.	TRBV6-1	CASTGTNSGANVLTF	TGTGCCAGCACGGGGACAAACTCTGGGGCCAACGTCCTGACTTTC
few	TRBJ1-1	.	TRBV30	CAWRRPGNPNTEAFF	TGTGCCTGGAGGAGACCAGGGAACCCGAACACTGAAGCTTTCTTT
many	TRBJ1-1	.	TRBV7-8	CASSPWTEAFF	TGTGCCAGCAGCCCTTGGACTGAAGCTTTCTTT
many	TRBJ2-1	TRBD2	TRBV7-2	CASSSPVGGRAENEQFF	TGTGCCAGCAGCTCCCCGGTGGGCGGGAGGGCCGAGAATGAGCAGTTCTTC
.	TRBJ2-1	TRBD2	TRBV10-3	CAISDTSGGAYEQFF	TGTGCCATCAGTGATACGAGCGGGGGGGCCTATGAGCAGTTCTTC
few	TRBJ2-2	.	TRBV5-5	CASRGFSGASELFF	TGTGCCAGCAGGGGGTTCTCTGGTGCGTCGGAGCTGTTTTTT
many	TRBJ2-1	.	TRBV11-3	CASSPLLYNEQFF	TGTGCCAGCTCCCCCCTCCTCTACAATGAGCAGTTCTTC
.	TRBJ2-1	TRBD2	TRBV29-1	CSVEGGSSYNEQFF	TGCAGCGTTGAGGGCGGGAGCTCCTACAATGAGCAGTTCTTC
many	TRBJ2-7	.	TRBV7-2	CASSSRYGYEQYF	TGTGCCAGCAGCAGCAGATATGGGTACGAGCAGTACTTC
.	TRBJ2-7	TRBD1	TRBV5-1	CASSSGILTGGNYEQYF	TGCGCCAGCAGCTCAGGAATCTTGACAGGGGGAAACTACGAGCAGTACTTC
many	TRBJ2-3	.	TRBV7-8	CASSLASTRTDTQYF	TGTGCCAGCAGCTTAGCGTCGACTAGAACCGATACGCAGTATTTT